This is a list of T cell receptor beta chains from one sample in a study of T-cell memory formation after mild COVID-19. From the 5' RACE reads, TCRdb called clonotypes with MiXCR, one entry per CDR3 protein. The sample includes more than 350,000 distinct CDR3 sequences, roughly 21% of them seen just once. The sample consisted of PBMCs or a T cell subset sorted from them (not recorded which). The source is an adult woman who had mild COVID-19 (a few samples of this study predate the infection). Cell type and time point are not known. Each CDR3 is given with its conserved first and last residue. D genes are given only for firm matches. Clone size appears in some rows only: once, few, many, or a class for an expanded clone.

TRBV12-3/TRBV12-4	TRBJ2-1	many	NA	TGTGCCAGCAGTCGAGGGGGAAATGAGCAGTTCTTC	CASSRGGNEQFF
TRBV24-1	TRBJ2-1	few	TRBD2	TGTGCCACCAGTGATTTGTATGTCGGGACTAGCGGGAGAAATGAGCAGTTCTTC	CATSDLYVGTSGRNEQFF
TRBV12-3/TRBV12-4	TRBJ2-3	NA	NA	TGTGCCAGCAGTAATCGAAGAGGAACAGATACGCAGTATTTT	CASSNRRGTDTQYF
TRBV12-3/TRBV12-4	TRBJ2-1	NA	TRBD2	TGTGCCAGCCTACTTGGCCTTCTCTCCGGGACTAGTGGCCACAATGAGCAGTTCTTC	CASLLGLLSGTSGHNEQFF
TRBV5-1	TRBJ2-7	many	NA	TGCGCCAGCAGCTTACGCTTCGGGGAATCAGACGAGCAGTACTTC	CASSLRFGESDEQYF
TRBV12-3/TRBV12-4	TRBJ2-6	NA	NA	TGTGCCAGCAGGGGAGGAGGGCTTGGGGCCAACGTCCTGACTTTC	CASRGGGLGANVLTF
TRBV6-2/TRBV6-3	TRBJ1-1	NA	NA	TGTGCCAGCAGTACAAGAGTTGAAGCTTTCTTT	CASSTRVEAFF
TRBV4-2	TRBJ2-7	NA	NA	TGTGCCAGCGACACGGGTCCGAACTCCTACGAGCAGTACTTC	CASDTGPNSYEQYF
TRBV5-6	TRBJ2-1	few	NA	TGTGCCAGCAGCTTGTCCCGGGCCCCAAGGCACAATGAGCAGTTCTTC	CASSLSRAPRHNEQFF
TRBV6-5	TRBJ2-3	NA	TRBD2	TGTGCCAGCAGGGCGGGGACTAGCGGAAGCACAGATACGCAGTATTTT	CASRAGTSGSTDTQYF
TRBV2	TRBJ2-1	many	NA	TGTGCCAGCAGTGATTCGGGGAATTACAATGAGCAGTTCTTC	CASSDSGNYNEQFF
TRBV9	TRBJ1-1	few	NA	TGTGCCAGCAGCGGACAGGTGGGGGGAACTGAAGCTTTCTTT	CASSGQVGGTEAFF
TRBV20-1	TRBJ1-5	NA	NA	TGCAGTGCCGGAACAGTGGACTTGGGCAATCAGCCCCAGCATTTT	CSAGTVDLGNQPQHF
TRBV4-1	TRBJ1-5	NA	NA	TGCGCCAGCAGCCAAGGGGAGGATCAGCCCCAGCATTTT	CASSQGEDQPQHF
TRBV27	TRBJ2-7	few	TRBD1	TGTGCCAGCAGTTCCCGGGACAGGTTCCCCTACGAGCAGTACTTC	CASSSRDRFPYEQYF
TRBV20-1	TRBJ2-5	NA	TRBD1	TGCAGTGCTAGGGGGACAGGTCGGGAGACCCAGTACTTC	CSARGTGRETQYF
TRBV3-1	TRBJ2-3	NA	TRBD2	TGTGCCAGCAGCCCGTTAGCGGGGGGGACCACAGATACGCAGTATTTT	CASSPLAGGTTDTQYF
TRBV20-1	TRBJ2-1	few	TRBD2	TGCAGTGCTACTCGTCCTAGCGGGAGGGCCATTTACAATGAGCAGTTCTTC	CSATRPSGRAIYNEQFF
TRBV24-1	TRBJ2-2	NA	TRBD1	TGTGCCACCAGTGACCGGGACAGGGTGAATCACGGGGAGCTGTTTTTT	CATSDRDRVNHGELFF
TRBV15	TRBJ2-5	few	NA	TGTGCCACCAGCAGAGATCAACGGCAGGTGGCCGGGGAGACCCAGTACTTC	CATSRDQRQVAGETQYF
TRBV5-1	TRBJ2-1	NA	TRBD2	TGCGCCAGCAGCTTTGGGACTAGCGGGGGAAGCTACAATGAGCAGTTCTTC	CASSFGTSGGSYNEQFF
TRBV29-1	TRBJ1-1	NA	NA	TGCAGCGTTATGTACACTGAAGCTTTCTTT	CSVMYTEAFF
TRBV11-2	TRBJ2-7	NA	NA	TGTGCCAGCAGCTTAGTTTCCGGGGCGGGAAACAACTACGAGCAGTACTTC	CASSLVSGAGNNYEQYF
TRBV7-9	TRBJ1-2	NA	NA	TGTGCCAGCAGCCGAGGGAAGACCTATGGCTACACCTTC	CASSRGKTYGYTF
TRBV6-2/TRBV6-3	TRBJ1-1	NA	NA	TGTGCCAGCAGTCTACCCCCCACCGTGAACACTGAAGCTTTCTTT	CASSLPPTVNTEAFF
TRBV18	TRBJ1-1	few	TRBD1	TGTGCCAGCTCACAGGGGGCGACTACTGAAGCTTTCTTT	CASSQGATTEAFF
TRBV3-1	TRBJ2-5	many	TRBD2	TGTGCCAGCAGCCAAGGGGGGTCCGGGACTAGCCTGTTC	CASSQGGSGTSLF
TRBV12-3/TRBV12-4	TRBJ1-2	NA	NA	TGTGCCAGCAGTTTTACCGGTGGCAGGCTTAACTATGGCTACACCTTC	CASSFTGGRLNYGYTF
TRBV12-3/TRBV12-4	TRBJ1-1	NA	TRBD1	TGTGCCAGCAGTTTTATGACAGGGACGAACACTGAAGCTTTCTTT	CASSFMTGTNTEAFF
TRBV9	TRBJ2-2	few	NA	TGTGCCAGCACTCTAGGAGGACGGCACGGCGGGGAGCTGTTTTTT	CASTLGGRHGGELFF
TRBV4-2	TRBJ1-6	NA	TRBD1	TGTGCCAGCACCCGAAGCCGGGACAGGCCTAATTCACCCCTCCACTTT	CASTRSRDRPNSPLHF
TRBV12-3/TRBV12-4	TRBJ1-2	NA	NA	TGTGCCAGCAGTTTAGCGGTTGGGACACAGTATGGCTACACCTTC	CASSLAVGTQYGYTF
TRBV27	TRBJ1-6	NA	NA	TGTGCCAGCAGTTTAGAGGTCGGGCGATCACCCCTCCACTTT	CASSLEVGRSPLHF
TRBV27	TRBJ2-7	few	NA	TGTGCCAGCAGTTTAACGAGGGGGTCCTCGGGGTACGAGCAGTACTTC	CASSLTRGSSGYEQYF
TRBV5-1	TRBJ2-1	NA	TRBD2	TGCGCCAGCAGCTTGGTTGCGGGGGGAGAGCAGTTCTTC	CASSLVAGGEQFF
TRBV7-6	TRBJ1-1	NA	TRBD1	TGTGCCAGCAGCTCCCCGGGACAGGGAAGGAACACTGAAGCTTTCTTT	CASSSPGQGRNTEAFF
TRBV12-3/TRBV12-4	TRBJ2-2	NA	NA	TGTGCCAGCAGTTGGGGAATGGACACCGGGGAGCTGTTTTTT	CASSWGMDTGELFF
TRBV20-1	TRBJ1-5	NA	NA	TGCAGTGCTAGTGTTTCCCGTGGGGGACCTAACCAGCATTTT	CSASVSRGGPNQHF
TRBV4-3	TRBJ1-2	NA	NA	TGCGCCAGCAGCCAACGATTTCGGGGCGGGGATGGCTACACCTTC	CASSQRFRGGDGYTF
TRBV4-1	TRBJ1-2	few	NA	TGCGCCAGCAGCCAAGTTTCTGGGGATATCTATGGCTACACCTTC	CASSQVSGDIYGYTF
TRBV6-6	TRBJ1-1	few	TRBD1	TGTGCCAGCAGTACACCGGGACAGCAGAACACTGAAGCTTTCTTT	CASSTPGQQNTEAFF
TRBV6-1	TRBJ1-4	few	TRBD1	TGTGCCAGCAGTGAATATAACAGGGGCGCTAATGAAAAACTGTTTTTT	CASSEYNRGANEKLFF
TRBV7-2	TRBJ2-7	few	NA	TGTGCCAGCAGCTTCGGGGGAAAGCCCTACGAGCAGTACTTC	CASSFGGKPYEQYF
TRBV4-1	TRBJ2-3	NA	NA	TGCGCCAGCAGCCTCCTGATCCTCCTGGGACAACCAGATACGCAGTATTTT	CASSLLILLGQPDTQYF